The source of this TCR beta chain is a study of tumor-infiltrating lymphocytes in primary liver carcinoma. In germline, CDR1 is SGHAT, CDR2 FQDESV (reference sequence). The CDR3 contains 15 residues. The V gene lost 10 bases and the J gene lost 4 bases, with 21 bases spanning the gap. Co-extraction of RNA and DNA was performed on 20-30 mg of unsorted bulk tissue. Using a constant-region primer together with ProtoScript II reverse transcriptase, TCR beta cDNA was made from 450 to 600 ng of total RNA. Generation of the TCR beta libraries relied on three nested multiplex PCR rounds using slightly modified ARM-PCR. In the first two PCR rounds, TRBV1-TRBV30 forward primers were paired with a C-beta reverse primer, and each round lasted nine to ten cycles. Via MiXCR, TCRdb re-called the multiplex PCR reads, giving one row per CDR3 protein. Among about 21,000 distinct CDR3 sequences listed, under 75% were seen once.

This receptor was taken from a middle-aged man with primary liver carcinoma and hepatitis B virus infection. Sequenced sample: liver tumor tissue from sampling region 1. Subset indicated: tumor region T1, superior pole. The chain recombines TRBV11-1 with TRBJ2-3; weak D call: TRBD2 (5 bases). The CDR3 coding sequence is TGTGCCAAAAGCTTAGTAGCGAGAGCTTCAGATACGCAGTATTTT. It translates to CAKSLVARASDTQYF.